A single sample is the source of the 11 T cell receptor beta chains below, sequenced in a study of response to subunit inactivated influenza vaccine. TCRdb fed the RT-PCR reads into MiXCR, producing one record per CDR3 protein. The data hold hundreds of thousands of distinct CDR3 sequences, with approximately 7.7% observed a single time. Sequencing used PBMCs from blood, obtained around 25 months after vaccination. These receptors came from a man between 50 and 70 years old who received an inactivated influenza vaccine.

This clonotype came up a few times. The V and J genes are TRBV2 and TRBJ2-5; possibly TRBD1 or TRBD2 for D (6 bases each). The CDR3 runs 14 residues. The germline CDR1 and CDR2 sequences are SNHLY and FYNNEI. V lost 1 base to trimming and J lost 5 bases, with 11 bases between them. The CDR3 DNA reads as TGTGCCAGCAGTGAAGTAGGGGGGCATGAGACCCAGTACTTC. This codes for CASSEVGGHETQYF. Together with reference TRBV2 and TRBJ2-5, the CDR3 gives the full variable domain: EPEVTQTPSHQVTQMGQEVILRCVPISNHLYFYWYRQILGQKVEFLVSFYNNEISEKSEIFDDQFSVERPDGSNFTLKIRSTKLEDSAMYFCASSEVGGHETQYFGPGTRLLVL.

This clonotype was seen repeatedly, ten times or more. The genes are TRBV20-1 and TRBJ1-6; no firm D call. The CDR3 loop spans 15 amino acids. V was shortened by 3 bases and J by 6 bases, with 15 bases between the two germline ends. Germline CDR1 reads DFQATT; CDR2 reads SNEGSKA (reference sequence). CDR3 sequence reads: CSARGSSRGNSPLHF. The CDR3 coding sequence is TGCAGTGCTAGGGGGAGCAGCCGTGGTAATTCACCCCTCCACTTT.

This clonotype was seen only a few times. The chain recombines TRBV7-9 with TRBJ2-5; 10 bases fit TRBD1. Germline lookup yields CDR1 SEHNR and CDR2 FQNEAQ (reference sequence). V shed 1 base, J shed 5 bases, and the junction held 7 bases outside the gene matches. The CDR3 covers 16 residues. CDR3: CASSLGSSGQGETQYF. For the CDR3, the DNA is TGTGCCAGCAGCTTAGGGTCCTCGGGACAGGGGGAGACCCAGTACTTC.

This clonotype was seen a handful of times. The chain couples TRBV29-1 to TRBJ1-2, with D possibly matching TRBD1 (6 bases). Germline V gives CDR1 SQVTM, CDR2 ANQGSEA. V was pared by 3 bases and J by 5 bases, with 13 bases between. The CDR3 covers 13 residues. The CDR3 DNA is TGCAGCGTTGAGCAGGGGAGGGTTTATGGCTACACCTTC. Translation: CSVEQGRVYGYTF.

The chain is built from TRBV9 and TRBJ2-7; 9 bases match TRBD2. Germline V lookup: CDR1 SGDLS, CDR2 YYNGEE. V dropped 5 bases and J dropped 7; count of bases not matched to a gene: 13. The CDR3 sequence is 15 residues long. The CDR3, as DNA: TGTGCCAGCAGTCGAGGACTAGCGCAAGGGCGGGAGCAGTACTTC. This translates into CASSRGLAQGREQYF.

CDR3 protein: CASSQDFPGELFF. For the CDR3, the DNA is TGTGCCAGCAGCCAAGATTTTCCCGGGGAGCTGTTTTTT. V usage is TRBV3-1 and J usage is TRBJ2-2; no clear D. This CDR3 is 13 amino acids long. V lost 0 bases to trimming and J lost 6 bases, with 5 bases between them. Germline CDR1 and CDR2: LGHDT and YNNKEL (reference sequence).

The J gene is TRBJ1-1, the V gene TRBV20-1, with D maybe TRBD1 (5 bases). The V and J ends lost 0 bases and 1 base respectively, with 9 bases between them. There are 14 residues in the CDR3. Germline CDR1 is DFQATT and CDR2 is SNEGSKA (reference sequence). The CDR3 bases are TGCAGTGCTAGAGAAGGGACGGGGAACACTGAAGCTTTCTTT. Encoded protein: CSAREGTGNTEAFF.

The chain has TRBV24-1 and TRBJ2-1, with D uncertain. This CDR3 comprises 13 residues. Germline V gives CDR1 KGHDR, CDR2 SFDVKD. Deletions cut 4 bases from V and 10 bases from J, with 13 bases between. For the CDR3, the DNA is TGTGCCACCAGTGACCTTGGACGGCGAGAGCAGTTCTTC. Amino acids: CATSDLGRREQFF.

This clonotype has just a few counts. The rearrangement joins TRBV20-1 to TRBJ1-1; 7 nucleotides align to TRBD1. This CDR3 comprises 18 residues. The trim removed 6 bases at V and 0 bases at J, leaving 19 bases unmatched. The germline CDR1 and CDR2 sequences are DFQATT and SNEGSKA (reference sequence). The CDR3, as DNA: TGCAGTGCCCCGAAAGCACGGGACAGCGGCCTCATGAACACTGAAGCTTTCTTT. It yields the protein CSAPKARDSGLMNTEAFF.

This clonotype was observed many times. The chain couples TRBV9 to TRBJ2-1; no definite D call. Trimming stripped 2 bases from V and 1 base from J, with 7 bases between. This CDR3 spans 14 amino acids. From germline, CDR1 is SGDLS and CDR2 YYNGEE. CDR3 DNA: TGTGCCAGCAGCGTCGGCGGATCCTACAATGAGCAGTTCTTC. This gives the protein CASSVGGSYNEQFF.

The chain has TRBV9 and TRBJ2-3, with 13 bases fitting TRBD2. Germline assignment: CDR1 SGDLS and CDR2 YYNGEE. With V trimmed by 3 bases and J by 3 bases, 10 bases remained unmatched. The CDR3 has 18 amino acids. The CDR3 protein is CASSEGLAGVSWTDTQYF. The CDR3 DNA is TGTGCCAGCAGCGAAGGACTAGCGGGAGTAAGTTGGACAGATACGCAGTATTTT. Full variable domain (missing parts from reference TRBV9 and TRBJ2-3): DSGVTQTPKHLITATGQRVTLRCSPRSGDLSVYWYQQSLDQGLQFLIQYYNGEERAKGNILERFSAQQFPDLHSELNLSSLELGDSALYFCASSEGLAGVSWTDTQYFGPGTRLTVL.